One T cell receptor beta chain is described in this entry. Its antigen is not identified. As the CDR3 is not closed by the conserved phenylalanine or tryptophan, this likely results from a read error. Newly diagnosed hyperthyroidism, duration under 2 months, in patients aged 18 to 65. Patients were excluded for uncontrolled infection, other autoimmune disease, pregnancy or lactation. TCR beta CDR3 regions were amplified from RNA. With the HTBI primer set, the TCR CDR3 went through a first round of RT-PCR. TCRdb re-called the multiplex PCR reads through MiXCR, storing one row per CDR3 protein. The table shows roughly 100,000 distinct CDR3 sequences, with less than 55% occurring only once. The CDR3 is 14 residues long. Germline CDR1 is SNHLY and CDR2 is FYNNEI. V lost 6 bases and J lost 7; bases outside the gene matches: 11. The sample is drawn from a study of T cells in Graves' hyperthyroidism and ophthalmopathy.

Study-wide results and caveats: Blood samples included most of the expanded thyroid clonotypes exceeding 0.001.

The chain links TRBV2 to TRBJ1-1, with 7 bases lining up with TRBD1. The origin of this receptor is a man aged 40-49 years with Graves' hyperthyroidism. Sequenced sample: blood. The CDR3: CASRLTGLYFEAFL. As DNA, the CDR3 is TGTGCCAGCAGATTGACAGGGCTCTACTTTGAAGCTTTCTTG.